What follows describes a single T cell receptor beta chain. CDR3 length equals 15 residues. Germline V gene lookup returns CDR1 SGDLS and CDR2 YYNGEE. The V and J ends lost 0 bases and 7 bases respectively, with 14 bases between them. RNA amounts of roughly 0.5 to 1 ug underwent reverse transcription with random hexamers. One entry per CDR3 protein results from TCRdb running MiXCR on the immunoSEQ multiplex PCR reads. The sample holds 200,000 or so distinct CDR3 sequences; 90% to 95% are singletons and the top ten take approximately 0.093%. The entry originates in a study of CD8 T cells in Susac syndrome.

Sequenced sample: CD4+ T cells from PBMCs. The J gene is TRBJ2-1, the V gene TRBV9, with D hard to call. The clonotype comes from a human donor with multiple sclerosis. The CDR3 DNA is TGTGCCAGCAGCGTAGAGGTGGGTCTGCGGAATGAGCAGTTCTTC. It yields the protein CASSVEVGLRNEQFF.